The rows below give T cell receptor beta chains drawn from one sample of a study of beta chain features in type 1 diabetes. Sequencing was performed with immunoSEQ multiplex PCR; in TCRdb, only in-frame clones are kept and a portion is missing. The sample holds just over 450,000 clones; 25% to 35% are singletons and the top ten take around 0.065%. Material for sequencing was naive CD4+ T cells from blood. The receptors shown here come from a man between 18 and 29 years old in good health. Both conserved end residues are part of each CDR3. The D gene is left open where the match is weak. The size entry is marked missing in some rows and otherwise reads once, few, many or a size class.

j_call v_call clone_size d_call cdr3_aa cdr3_nt
TRBJ2-7 TRBV4-1 - TRBD2 CASSHPSGTSGYEQYF TGCGCCAGCAGCCACCCATCTGGGACTAGCGGCTACGAGCAGTACTTC
TRBJ2-7 TRBV30 - - CAWSVRLMSYEQYF TGTGCCTGGAGTGTACGTCTAATGTCCTACGAGCAGTACTTC
TRBJ2-3 TRBV4-2 - TRBD2 CASSQGTSGGRDTQYF TGTGCCAGCAGCCAAGGGACTAGCGGGGGACGAGATACGCAGTATTTT
TRBJ2-5 TRBV7-9 - TRBD1 CASRPRTGQETQYF TGTGCCAGCAGGCCCCGGACAGGACAAGAGACCCAGTACTTC
TRBJ2-5 TRBV29-1 - - CSAGEGRQYF TGCAGCGCCGGCGAGGGCCGGCAGTACTTC
TRBJ2-3 TRBV5-6 few - CASSFGSADTQYF TGTGCCAGCAGCTTTGGTAGCGCAGATACGCAGTATTTT
TRBJ2-7 TRBV27 few - CASSPWDRAYEQYF TGTGCCAGCAGTCCCTGGGACCGAGCCTACGAGCAGTACTTC
TRBJ2-7 TRBV6-5 - TRBD2 CASSYETSGYEQYF TGTGCCAGCAGTTACGAGACTAGCGGATACGAGCAGTACTTC
TRBJ2-1 TRBV29-1 - TRBD2 CSVLSGSSYNEQFF TGCAGCGTACTTAGCGGGAGCTCCTACAATGAGCAGTTCTTC
TRBJ1-2 TRBV10-3 - TRBD1 CAISGDSSYGYTF TGTGCCATCAGTGGGGACAGCTCCTATGGCTACACCTTC
TRBJ2-1 TRBV15 - TRBD2 CATSRDPGLAVLEQFF TGTGCCACCAGCAGAGATCCAGGACTAGCGGTGCTCGAGCAGTTCTTC
TRBJ2-5 TRBV5-1 few - CASNPGIQETQYF TGCGCCAGCAATCCGGGGATTCAAGAGACCCAGTACTTC